One sample yielded the 23 T cell receptor beta chains listed below, sequenced in a study of blood T cell repertoires in COVID-19. Data came from immunoSEQ multiplex PCR; TCRdb stores just in-frame clones and leaves some out. The sample shows over 200,000 clones, 85% to 90% of them seen only once. The sample was peripheral blood. The receptors shown here come from a man aged 30-40 years with COVID-19, enrolled during active disease.

The chain recombines TRBV2 with TRBJ2-7; 8 positions agree with TRBD1. Trimming took 7 bases from V and 5 from J; bases not matched to a gene: 10. The CDR3 runs 14 residues. Germline V gene lookup returns CDR1 SNHLY and CDR2 FYNNEI. Here the CDR3 DNA reads TGTGCCAGCATTACCGGGACAGGCCGTAACGAGCAGTACTTC. It encodes CASITGTGRNEQYF. Drawing the rest from reference TRBV2 and TRBJ2-7, the complete variable domain is EPEVTQTPSHQVTQMGQEVILRCVPISNHLYFYWYRQILGQKVEFLVSFYNNEISEKSEIFDDQFSVERPDGSNFTLKIRSTKLEDSAMYFCASITGTGRNEQYFGPGTRLTVT.

The chain employs TRBV7-2 and TRBJ1-5; D unresolved. This CDR3 spans 16 amino acids. The V end was cut by 3 bases, the J end by 2 bases, with 14 bases between. Germline V gene data show CDR1 as SGHTA and CDR2 as FQGNSA. The CDR3 is CASSFRISDGNQPQHF. DNA for the CDR3: TGTGCCAGCAGCTTTCGAATTTCAGATGGCAATCAGCCCCAGCATTTT.

This rearrangement joins TRBV11-2 to TRBJ2-7, with 8 nucleotides matching TRBD2. The CDR3 runs to 15 residues. In germline, CDR1 is SGHAT, CDR2 FQNNGV. V lost 0 bases, J lost 5 bases, and 6 bases stayed unmatched. CDR3 region: CASSLDGRALDEQYF. CDR3 DNA sequence: TGTGCCAGCAGCTTAGACGGGAGGGCCTTGGACGAGCAGTACTTC.

V and J are TRBV19 and TRBJ2-1, with 9 bases matching TRBD2. Germline values: CDR1 LNHDA, CDR2 SQIVND (reference sequence). The CDR3 is 15 amino acids. With V trimmed by 5 bases and J by 0 bases, 2 bases remained unmatched. For the CDR3, the DNA is TGTGCCAGTAGTGGACTAGCGAACTCCTACAATGAGCAGTTCTTC. Translation: CASSGLANSYNEQFF.

The rearrangement links TRBV19 to TRBJ1-1; D may be TRBD1 (5 bases). The CDR3 runs to 13 residues. CDR1 and CDR2 from the germline V gene are LNHDA and SQIVND (reference sequence). The CDR3 protein is CASIFGGATEAFF. DNA for the CDR3: TGTGCTTCTATCTTCGGTGGGGCCACTGAAGCTTTCTTT.

This chain uses TRBV6-5 with TRBJ1-2; D is unclear. There are 13 residues in the CDR3. V shed 6 bases and J shed 1 base, with 9 bases lying between them. Germline CDR1 MNHEY, CDR2 SVGAGI. CDR3 bases: TGTGCCAGCAGCCCCCAGGTTAACTATGGCTACACCTTC. Residues: CASSPQVNYGYTF.

The CDR3 DNA reads as TGTGCCAGCAGCACAAGACAGAGATCCCCTGAAGCTTTCTTT. This encodes CASSTRQRSPEAFF. This chain connects TRBV7-2 to TRBJ1-1; D might be TRBD1 (5 bases). V shed 5 bases and J shed 6 bases, with 16 bases lying between them. This CDR3 contains 14 residues. The germline V gene encodes CDR1 SGHTA and CDR2 FQGNSA.

This clone appeared a single time. The CDR3 nucleotides are TGTGCCAGCAGTGAACTAGCGGGGACCGCCAGGGGAGATACGCAGTATTTT. It specifies CASSELAGTARGDTQYF. V and J are TRBV2 and TRBJ2-3; 9 nucleotides match TRBD2. The CDR3 consists of 17 residues. The germline V gene has CDR1 SNHLY and CDR2 FYNNEI. The V gene end was trimmed by 2 bases and the J gene end by 5 bases; junction bases not matched to a gene: 11.

The chain links TRBV9 to TRBJ2-1; TRBD2 might be the D (5 bases). The CDR3 length is 14 residues. Trimming took off 3 bases at V and 4 bases at J, with 11 bases between the two ends. The germline CDR1 and CDR2 sequences are SGDLS and YYNGEE. The CDR3 bases are TGTGCCAGCAGCGCAGGCGGACTTTACAATGAGCAGTTCTTC. Translated: CASSAGGLYNEQFF.

The chain employs TRBV2 and TRBJ2-7; 8 bases are shared with TRBD1. Losses at the gene ends were 3 bases for V and 3 bases for J; bases not matched to a gene: 7. The CDR3 contains 15 residues. Germline loops: CDR1 SNHLY, CDR2 FYNNEI. The CDR3 nucleotides read TGTGCCAGCAGTGATTGGGGGACAGGCCACTACGAGCAGTACTTC. Translating it yields CASSDWGTGHYEQYF.

V usage is TRBV11-1 and J usage is TRBJ1-4; 9 bases are a match to TRBD1. The CDR3 has 16 residues. V dropped 4 bases and J dropped 0; count of bases not matched to a gene: 3. CDR1 is SGHAT and CDR2 is FQDESV in the germline V gene (reference sequence). The CDR3 nucleotides are TGTGCCAGCAGCTCGGGACAGGGAGCAACTAATGAAAAACTGTTTTTT. Its translation is CASSSGQGATNEKLFF.

This sequence joins TRBV28 and TRBJ2-7; D possibly corresponds to TRBD1 (5 bases). CDR3 length: 15 amino acids. Between the trimmed V and J ends, which lost 5 bases and 6 bases, there was a span of 20 bases. CDR1 and CDR2 (germline): MDHEN, SYDVKM. CDR3 coding DNA: TGTGCCAGCAGTATAACAGGCTTCTCTGTTGGCGAGCAGTACTTC. Amino acids: CASSITGFSVGEQYF.

V usage is TRBV7-8 and J usage is TRBJ1-5, with TRBD1 as a possible D gene (6 bases). The V end was cut by 1 base, the J end by 0 bases, with 16 bases between. The CDR3 totals 18 residues. Germline V lookup: CDR1 SGHVS, CDR2 FQNEAQ. Here the CDR3 reads CASSLETGQSFSNQPQHF. The CDR3 DNA is TGTGCCAGCAGCTTAGAAACTGGACAGTCATTTAGCAATCAGCCCCAGCATTTT.

The chain is built from TRBV4-3 and TRBJ2-3; the match to TRBD2 covers 10 bases. CDR1 is LGHNA and CDR2 is YSLEER in the germline V gene. Trimming took 1 base from V and 6 from J; bases not matched to a gene: 7. This CDR3 has 16 residues. Here the CDR3 DNA reads TGCGCCAGCAGCCAAGTTACTAGCGGGAATACGGATACGCAGTATTTT. Encoded protein: CASSQVTSGNTDTQYF.

This clone was seen a few times. V usage is TRBV7-9 and J usage is TRBJ2-7; D may be TRBD1 (5 bases). The V gene's germline CDR1 is SEHNR and CDR2 FQNEAQ (reference sequence). V was cut by 3 bases and J by 0 bases, with 12 bases left in between. The CDR3 spans 15 residues. CDR3 protein: CASSFEGVLSYEQYF. CDR3 DNA: TGTGCCAGCAGCTTTGAAGGGGTCCTCTCCTACGAGCAGTACTTC.

The V and J genes are TRBV4-3 and TRBJ2-2, with 9 bases fitting TRBD1. The V gene end was trimmed by 6 bases and the J gene end by 9 bases; junction bases not matched to a gene: 8. CDR3 length equals 14 residues. Germline V lookup: CDR1 LGHNA, CDR2 YSLEER. The DNA of the CDR3 is TGCGCCAGCAGTTACGGGACAGGGAGATGGGAGCTGTTTTTT. This codes for CASSYGTGRWELFF.

J is TRBJ1-1 and V is TRBV10-3; 7 nucleotides agree with TRBD1. The CDR3 extends over 14 amino acids. Unmatched junction bases numbered 8, after V lost 5 bases and J lost 5 bases. The germline V gene encodes CDR1 ENHRY and CDR2 SYGVKD. The DNA for the CDR3 is TGTGCCATCAGTACTGGAACAGGGGATACTGAAGCTTTCTTT. Residues: CAISTGTGDTEAFF.

V usage is TRBV4-1 and J usage is TRBJ1-2, with a possible D match to TRBD1 (5 bases). The length of the CDR3 is 15 residues. V dropped 0 bases and J dropped 2 bases, with 10 bases sitting between them. Looked up from germline, CDR1 is MGHRA and CDR2 is YSYEKL. CDR3 residues: CASSQDQGLNYGYTF. The CDR3, as DNA: TGCGCCAGCAGCCAAGATCAGGGTCTAAACTATGGCTACACCTTC.

Worth noting for this clone: The sample has other DNA sequences that encode this CDR3 too. The chain's CDR3 is CASSPGTGNYGYTF. CDR3 DNA: TGTGCCAGCAGCCCGGGGACAGGGAACTATGGCTACACCTTC. The chain links TRBV9 to TRBJ1-2, with 9 bases lining up with TRBD1. Germline V gene sequence: CDR1 SGDLS, CDR2 YYNGEE. This CDR3 spans 14 amino acids. Losses at the gene ends were 4 bases for V and 2 bases for J; bases not matched to a gene: 3. Drawing the rest from reference TRBV9 and TRBJ1-2, the complete variable domain is DSGVTQTPKHLITATGQRVTLRCSPRSGDLSVYWYQQSLDQGLQFLIQYYNGEERAKGNILERFSAQQFPDLHSELNLSSLELGDSALYFCASSPGTGNYGYTFGSGTRLTVV.

V is TRBV30 and J is TRBJ1-6; D ambiguous. V was cut by 3 bases and J by 9 bases, with 9 bases left in between. The CDR3 sequence is 12 residues long. CDR1 and CDR2 from the germline V gene are GTSNPN and SVGIG (reference sequence). The DNA of the CDR3 is TGTGCCTGGAGGGCGGAGAGTTCACCCCTCCACTTT. Translating gives CAWRAESSPLHF.

The chain links TRBV7-8 to TRBJ2-1; TRBD2 aligns across 9 bases. Germline V gene sequence: CDR1 SGHVS, CDR2 FQNEAQ. The CDR3 is 16 residues long. V shed 5 bases, J shed 9 bases, and the junction held 14 bases outside the gene matches. As DNA, the CDR3 is TGTGCCAGCAGCCCCACCGGGACTAGCATCCGGCGTGAGCAGTTCTTC. Translating it yields CASSPTGTSIRREQFF.

V and J are TRBV24-1 and TRBJ1-1; D gene unclear. The CDR3 runs to 13 residues. Looked up from germline, CDR1 is KGHDR and CDR2 is SFDVKD. V was shortened by 7 bases and J by 1 base, with 9 bases between the two germline ends. The CDR3 coding sequence is TGTGCCACCAGGAGACAAACGAACACTGAAGCTTTCTTT. Encoded protein: CATRRQTNTEAFF.

The J gene is TRBJ2-2, the V gene TRBV5-8; 9 nucleotides agree with TRBD1. CDR1 and CDR2 (germline): SGHTS, YDEGEE. V dropped 2 bases and J dropped 3; count of bases not matched to a gene: 8. This CDR3 is built from 17 residues. CDR3 coding DNA: TGTGCCAGCAGCTTCCTTCTCGGGACAGGGTACACCGGGGAGCTGTTTTTT. Its protein is CASSFLLGTGYTGELFF.